One and the same sample provided the 2 T cell receptor beta chains below, sequenced in a study of blood T cells in healthy people across ages. Primers used in a second PCR of roughly 6 to 12 cycles were a sample-barcoded 5' primer and a J-beta primer mix. Each CDR3 protein is one row after TCRdb ran MiXCR on the 5' RACE reads. The sample gives 800,000 or so distinct CDR3 sequences, around 25% of which show up once; 3% to 4.5% is in the top ten. This same sample was also part of a study on T cells of mothers and their children.

The sequenced sample consisted of blood. All receptors derive from a boy aged 5-17 years in good health.

This clonotype was seen many times. The CDR3 region is CASKLAGAGNEQFF. The CDR3, as DNA: TGTGCCAGCAAGTTGGCGGGAGCCGGCAATGAGCAGTTCTTC. J is TRBJ2-1 and V is TRBV3-1, with 7 bases lining up with TRBD2. V was clipped by 7 bases and J by 6 bases; unmatched bases: 9. Germline loops: CDR1 LGHDT, CDR2 YNNKEL (reference sequence). There are 14 residues in the CDR3.

The chain combines TRBV29-1 with TRBJ2-7; the D is unclear. Trimming pared 5 bases from V and 4 bases from J, leaving 21 bases between. CDR3 size: 15 residues. CDR1 and CDR2 (germline): SQVTM, ANQGSEA. The CDR3 DNA reads TGCAGCGTTCGTCTTTCCGATACGAATTTATACGAGCAGTACTTC. The encoded protein is CSVRLSDTNLYEQYF.